This T cell receptor (beta chain) was profiled in a study of blood T cell repertoires in COVID-19. Recovered status in Cohort 3 required two negative PCRs, clearance, or symptom resolution. This clone was counted a single time. Profiling relied on immunoSEQ multiplex PCR, and the TCRdb table lists in-frame clones only, not all of them. The sample contains more than 200,000 clones, about 90% of which appear only once. This CDR3 comprises 16 residues. The germline CDR1 and CDR2 sequences are MDHEN and SYDVKM. V lost 5 bases, J lost 4 bases, and 7 bases stayed unmatched. Sequencing was carried out using PBMCs or T cells enriched from blood (not recorded which). The TCR originated in a woman in her late teens or twenties who had recovered from COVID-19. The chain has TRBV28 and TRBJ1-5; 11 bases map to TRBD1. This chain's CDR3 is CASSTRTGGLNQPQHF. CDR3 DNA sequence: TGTGCCAGCAGTACCAGGACAGGGGGCTTAAATCAGCCCCAGCATTTT.